These 15 T cell receptor beta chains were sequenced from one sample in a study of CD8+CD57+ T cells in acquired aplastic anemia (dated by TCRdb to between 2018 and 2020). Flow cytometry had shown CD8+CD57+ cell expansion in the patients selected for sequencing. Sequencer: Illumina HiSeq 2000. Genomic DNA was used as template for profiling of TCR beta VDJ combinations and CDR3 sequences. The public reads were reprocessed in TCRdb via fastp at Q25 and MiXCR, keeping in-frame beta chains. Merged by CDR3 protein, the rows form single entries marked with the most common genes and DNA. For this sample the table gives around 210,000 distinct CDR3 sequences, of which roughly 60% were detected only once. Of the sample, roughly 61% is held by the ten largest clones. Sequencing was performed on sorted CD4+, CD8+, or CD8+CD57+ T cells (not recorded which) from PBMCs. Every receptor here comes from a human donor with aplastic anemia.

V and J are TRBV7-9 and TRBJ2-3, with 10 positions matching TRBD2. V lost 4 bases, J lost 2 bases, and 3 bases stayed unmatched. This CDR3 is built from 15 residues. Looked up from germline, CDR1 is SEHNR and CDR2 is FQNEAQ (reference sequence). The CDR3 coding sequence is TGTGCCAGCAGCTACGGACTAGCGGTCACAGATACGCAGTATTTT. Protein sequence: CASSYGLAVTDTQYF.

The genes are TRBV7-9 and TRBJ2-7; 8 bases fit TRBD1. J gave up 1 base and V 6 bases, and 8 bases lay outside the gene matches. The CDR3 is 15 amino acids. CDR1 is SEHNR and CDR2 is FQNEAQ in the germline V gene (reference sequence). This chain's CDR3 is CASSEPRGPSYEQYF. CDR3 sequence (DNA): TGTGCCAGCAGTGAGCCCAGGGGGCCTTCCTACGAGCAGTACTTC.

The chain joins TRBV20-1 to TRBJ2-3; D gene uncertain. V was clipped by 3 bases and J by 1 base, with 5 bases between them. This CDR3 has 12 amino acids. Germline CDR1 DFQATT, CDR2 SNEGSKA (reference sequence). CDR3 bases: TGCAGTGCTAGCCCGGGCACAGATACGCAGTATTTT. It codes for CSASPGTDTQYF.

There are a few counts of this clonotype. V usage is TRBV10-3 and J usage is TRBJ2-5; a weak D match, TRBD2 (5 bases). Trimming removed 4 bases from V and 2 bases from J, with 11 bases in between. The length of the CDR3 is 14 residues. Germline CDR1 is ENHRY and CDR2 is SYGVKD. The CDR3 region is CAISGLKGQETQYF. CDR3 DNA sequence: TGTGCCATCAGTGGACTAAAGGGACAAGAGACCCAGTACTTC.

This chain links TRBV7-8 with TRBJ2-2; 12 nucleotides align to TRBD2. The J segment lost 5 bases and the V segment lost 3 bases, leaving 7 bases of the junction unmatched. Germline V gene sequence: CDR1 SGHVS, CDR2 FQNEAQ. This CDR3 has 17 amino acids. Here the CDR3 reads CASSLSSGGARTGELFF. CDR3 sequence (DNA): TGTGCCAGCAGCTTGTCTAGCGGGGGGGCCAGAACCGGGGAGCTGTTTTTT. The full variable domain, with the rest looked up from reference TRBV7-8 and TRBJ2-2, is GAGVSQSPRYKVAKRGQDVALRCDPISGHVSLFWYQQALGQGPEFLTYFQNEAQLDKSGLPSDRFFAERPEGSVSTLKIQRTQQEDSAVYLCASSLSSGGARTGELFFGEGSRLTVL.

The count of this clonotype is one. V is TRBV12-3 or TRBV12-4 and J is TRBJ1-3; D remains unclear. The V and J ends lost 3 bases and 2 bases respectively, with 5 bases between them. CDR3 size: 13 residues. The CDR3 bases are TGTGCCAGCAGTTTCGGGGCTGGAAACACCATATATTTT. Its translation is CASSFGAGNTIYF.

V and J are TRBV7-2 and TRBJ1-1; D is undetermined. V was trimmed by 4 bases and J by 1 base, leaving 10 bases between them. This CDR3 region has 14 residues. CDR1 is SGHTA, CDR2 FQGNSA, per germline. CDR3 amino acids: CASSYRSGNTEAFF. The CDR3 DNA reads as TGTGCCAGCAGCTACCGGTCCGGGAACACTGAAGCTTTCTTT. Using reference TRBV7-2 and TRBJ1-1 for the parts outside the CDR3, the full variable domain is GAGVSQSPSNKVTEKGKDVELRCDPISGHTALYWYRQSLGQGLEFLIYFQGNSAPDKSGLPSDRFSAERTGGSVSTLTIQRTQQEDSAVYLCASSYRSGNTEAFFGQGTRLTVV.

This clonotype was observed a single time. CDR3 amino acids: CSASIPSGRREQYF. CDR3 in DNA: TGCAGTGCTAGCATCCCTAGCGGGAGGCGCGAGCAGTACTTC. The chain uses TRBV20-1 and TRBJ2-7; TRBD2 aligns across 11 bases. The ends lost 3 bases at V and 6 bases at J; junction bases unmatched: 7. Germline V gene lookup returns CDR1 DFQATT and CDR2 SNEGSKA (reference sequence). The CDR3 is 14 amino acids.

Only one count was recorded for this clonotype. The rearrangement uses TRBV6-2 or TRBV6-3 and TRBJ2-7; 9 bases align to TRBD2. V shed 2 bases, J shed 0 bases, and the junction held 2 bases outside the gene matches. The CDR3 runs 15 residues. Per the germline V gene, CDR1 is MNHEY and CDR2 is SVGEGT. CDR3 coding DNA: TGTGCCAGCAGTTACGGAGCGGGGGGCTCCTACGAGCAGTACTTC. It yields the protein CASSYGAGGSYEQYF.

The chain employs TRBV19 and TRBJ1-1; 8 bases line up with TRBD1. The CDR3 contains 14 residues. Germline CDR1 LNHDA, CDR2 SQIVND (reference sequence). The V segment lost 4 bases and the J segment 0 bases; nucleotides outside the gene matches: 1. For the CDR3, the DNA is TGTGCCAGTAGTAGGGGACAGGTGAACACTGAAGCTTTCTTT. This sequence encodes CASSRGQVNTEAFF. The entire variable domain, with the rest obtained from reference TRBV19 and TRBJ1-1, is as follows: DGGITQSPKYLFRKEGQNVTLSCEQNLNHDAMYWYRQDPGQGLRLIYYSQIVNDFQKGDIAEGYSVSREKKESFPLTVTSAQKNPTAFYLCASSRGQVNTEAFFGQGTRLTVV.

There are a few counts of this clonotype. The V and J genes are TRBV7-2 and TRBJ2-7; 7 bases agree with TRBD2. Losses at the gene ends were 6 bases for V and 7 bases for J; bases not matched to a gene: 12. From germline, CDR1 is SGHTA and CDR2 FQGNSA. This CDR3 has 14 amino acids. CDR3: CASSSSGTAWEQYF. The CDR3 nucleotides are TGTGCCAGCAGTTCGAGCGGGACCGCTTGGGAGCAGTACTTC. Filled out from reference TRBV7-2 and TRBJ2-7, the complete variable domain reads GAGVSQSPSNKVTEKGKDVELRCDPISGHTALYWYRQSLGQGLEFLIYFQGNSAPDKSGLPSDRFSAERTGGSVSTLTIQRTQQEDSAVYLCASSSSGTAWEQYFGPGTRLTVT.

The CDR3 here is CSASLSTGELFF. The CDR3 DNA is TGCAGTGCTAGCCTAAGCACCGGGGAGCTGTTTTTT. V usage is TRBV20-1 and J usage is TRBJ2-2; D is unresolved. V shed 3 bases and J shed 4 bases, with 6 bases lying between them. This CDR3 is built from 12 residues. Germline V lookup: CDR1 DFQATT, CDR2 SNEGSKA (reference sequence).

V and J are TRBV7-8 and TRBJ2-5, with 9 nucleotides matching TRBD2. The CDR3 extends over 15 amino acids. Germline trimming cut 1 base from V and 5 bases from J; bases unmatched to any gene: 5. Germline V gene data show CDR1 as SGHVS and CDR2 as FQNEAQ. As DNA, the CDR3 is TGTGCCAGCAGCTTAGGGACTAGCGACCCGGAGACCCAGTACTTC. Translated, it gives CASSLGTSDPETQYF.

This clonotype was seen many times. J is TRBJ2-7 and V is TRBV7-8, with 9 bases matching TRBD1. The germline V gene encodes CDR1 SGHVS and CDR2 FQNEAQ. CDR3 size: 16 residues. V shed 4 bases and J 5 bases; nucleotides not matched to a gene: 12. Here the CDR3 DNA reads TGTGCCAGCAGCTGGGGCTCCGGGACAGGGTCCAACGAGCAGTACTTC. This encodes CASSWGSGTGSNEQYF.

The chain links TRBV20-1 to TRBJ2-5, with 10 nucleotides matching TRBD2. The CDR3 spans 14 residues. The V segment lost 3 bases and the J segment 7 bases; nucleotides outside the gene matches: 8. Germline V gene data show CDR1 as DFQATT and CDR2 as SNEGSKA (reference sequence). The CDR3 region has the DNA TGCAGTGCTAGGGATGGACTAGCGGACGGGACCCAGTACTTC. Translating it yields CSARDGLADGTQYF.